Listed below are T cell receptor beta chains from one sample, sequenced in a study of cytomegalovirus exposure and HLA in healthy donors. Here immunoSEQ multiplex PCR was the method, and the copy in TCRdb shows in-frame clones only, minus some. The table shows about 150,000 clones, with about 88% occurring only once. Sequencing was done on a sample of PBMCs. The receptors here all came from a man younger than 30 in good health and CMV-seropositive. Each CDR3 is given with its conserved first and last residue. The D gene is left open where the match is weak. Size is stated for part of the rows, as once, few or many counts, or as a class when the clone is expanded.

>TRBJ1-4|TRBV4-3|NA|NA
TGCGCCAGCAGCCGACAAGCGGGGGAAGAAAAACTGTTTTTT
CASSRQAGEEKLFF
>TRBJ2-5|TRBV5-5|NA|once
TGTGCCAGCAGCCCGGGACTGCAAGAGACCCAGTACTTC
CASSPGLQETQYF
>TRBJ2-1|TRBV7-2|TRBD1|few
TGTGCCAGTCGCCGGGACAGGGGGTTCGGTGAGCAGTTCTTC
CASRRDRGFGEQFF
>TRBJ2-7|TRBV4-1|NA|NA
TGCGCCAGCAGCCAGCACAGTCAGGTCTACGAGCAGTACTTC
CASSQHSQVYEQYF
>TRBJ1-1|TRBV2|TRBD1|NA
TGTGCCAGCGCGACAGGGGCCCCTATGAACACTGAAGCTTTCTTT
CASATGAPMNTEAFF
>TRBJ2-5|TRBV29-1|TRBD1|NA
TGCAGCGTCGGGACAGGCCGAACCCAGTACTTC
CSVGTGRTQYF
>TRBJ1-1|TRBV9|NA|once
TGTGCCAGCAGCGTCCTAGTAGGGGTGGGGAACACTGAAGCTTTCTTT
CASSVLVGVGNTEAFF
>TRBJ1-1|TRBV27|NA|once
TGTGCCAGCCAGAGTTTACAGGGGAACACTGAAGCTTTCTTT
CASQSLQGNTEAFF
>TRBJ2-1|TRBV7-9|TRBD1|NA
TGTGCCAGCAGCGCAGCCGGGACAGCCCCGGAAGGAAATGAGCAGTTCTTC
CASSAAGTAPEGNEQFF
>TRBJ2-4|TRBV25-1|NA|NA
TGTGCCAGCAGTCCAATGGGGGAGGACATTCAGTACTTC
CASSPMGEDIQYF
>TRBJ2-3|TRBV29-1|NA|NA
TGCAGCGTTGTACGAGGGAACTCGGCTACGCAGTATTTT
CSVVRGNSATQYF
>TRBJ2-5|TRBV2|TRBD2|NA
TGTGCCAGCAGTCCCGGACTAGCGCAAGAGACCCAGTACTTC
CASSPGLAQETQYF
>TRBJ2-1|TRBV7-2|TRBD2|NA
TGTGCCAGCAGCTTAGGGGCTCTAGCGGGGGCGCACAATGAGCAGTTCTTC
CASSLGALAGAHNEQFF
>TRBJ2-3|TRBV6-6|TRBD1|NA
TGTGCCAGCCAGGGGGCGCTTACCAGGGCAGATACGCAGTATTTT
CASQGALTRADTQYF
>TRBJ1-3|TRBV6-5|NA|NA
TGTGCCAGCAGTTGGGGGGGTAGCTCTGGAAACACCATATATTTT
CASSWGGSSGNTIYF